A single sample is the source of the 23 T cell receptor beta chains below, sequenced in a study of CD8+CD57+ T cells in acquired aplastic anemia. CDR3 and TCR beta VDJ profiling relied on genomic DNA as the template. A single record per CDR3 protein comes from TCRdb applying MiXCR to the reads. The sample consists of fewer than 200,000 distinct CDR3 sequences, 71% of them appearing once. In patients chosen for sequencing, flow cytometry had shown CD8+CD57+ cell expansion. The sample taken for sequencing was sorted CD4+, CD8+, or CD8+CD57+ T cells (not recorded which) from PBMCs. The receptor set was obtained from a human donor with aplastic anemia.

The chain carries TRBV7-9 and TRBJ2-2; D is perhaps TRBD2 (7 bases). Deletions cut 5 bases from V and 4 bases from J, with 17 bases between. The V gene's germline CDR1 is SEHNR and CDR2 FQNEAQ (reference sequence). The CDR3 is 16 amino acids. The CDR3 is CASSGKGGPLTGELFF. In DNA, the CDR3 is TGTGCCAGCAGCGGGAAGGGGGGGCCTCTCACCGGGGAGCTGTTTTTT.

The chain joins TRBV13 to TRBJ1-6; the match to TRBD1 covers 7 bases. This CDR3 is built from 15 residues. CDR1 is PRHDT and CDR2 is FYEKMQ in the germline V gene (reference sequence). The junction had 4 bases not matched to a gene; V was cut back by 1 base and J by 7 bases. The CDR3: CASSLEGQRNSPLHF. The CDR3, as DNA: TGTGCCAGCAGCTTAGAGGGACAGAGAAATTCACCCCTCCACTTT.

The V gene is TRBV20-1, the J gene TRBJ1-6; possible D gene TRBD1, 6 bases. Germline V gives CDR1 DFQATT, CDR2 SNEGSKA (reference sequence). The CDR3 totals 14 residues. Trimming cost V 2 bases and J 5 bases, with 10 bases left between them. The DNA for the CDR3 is TGCAGTGCTAGACGGGACATCCATAATTCACCCCTCCACTTT. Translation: CSARRDIHNSPLHF.

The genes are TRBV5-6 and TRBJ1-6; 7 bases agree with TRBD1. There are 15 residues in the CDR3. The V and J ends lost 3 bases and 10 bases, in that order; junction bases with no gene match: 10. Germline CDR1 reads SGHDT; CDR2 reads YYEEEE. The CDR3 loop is CASSSGQDVRSPLHF. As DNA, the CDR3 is TGTGCCAGCAGCTCCGGACAGGATGTAAGGTCACCCCTCCACTTT.

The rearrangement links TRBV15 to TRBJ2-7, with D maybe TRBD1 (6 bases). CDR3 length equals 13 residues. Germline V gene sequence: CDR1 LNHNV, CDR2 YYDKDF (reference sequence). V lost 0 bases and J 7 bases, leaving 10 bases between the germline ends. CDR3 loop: CATSRDRGLEQYF. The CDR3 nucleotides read TGTGCCACCAGCAGAGACAGGGGTTTGGAGCAGTACTTC.

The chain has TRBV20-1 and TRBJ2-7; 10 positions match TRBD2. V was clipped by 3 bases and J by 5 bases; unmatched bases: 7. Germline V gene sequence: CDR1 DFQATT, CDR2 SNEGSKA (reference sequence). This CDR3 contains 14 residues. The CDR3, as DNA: TGCAGTGCTAGGTCTAGCGGGAGCCCCCACGAGCAGTACTTC. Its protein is CSARSSGSPHEQYF.

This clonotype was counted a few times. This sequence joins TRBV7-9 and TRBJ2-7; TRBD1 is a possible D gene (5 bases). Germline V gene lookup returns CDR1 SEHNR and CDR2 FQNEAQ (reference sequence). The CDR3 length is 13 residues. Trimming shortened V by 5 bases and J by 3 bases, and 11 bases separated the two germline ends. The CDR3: CASSQDNRYEQYF. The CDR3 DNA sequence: TGTGCCAGCAGCCAGGACAACCGCTACGAGCAGTACTTC.

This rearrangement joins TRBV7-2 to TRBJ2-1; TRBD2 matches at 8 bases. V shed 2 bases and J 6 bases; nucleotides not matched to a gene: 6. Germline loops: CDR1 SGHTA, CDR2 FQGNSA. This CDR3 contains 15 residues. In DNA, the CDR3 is TGTGCCAGCAGCTTAACGCCCGGGACTAGCAATGAGCAGTTCTTC. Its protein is CASSLTPGTSNEQFF. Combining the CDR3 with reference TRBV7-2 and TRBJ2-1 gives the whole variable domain GAGVSQSPSNKVTEKGKDVELRCDPISGHTALYWYRQSLGQGLEFLIYFQGNSAPDKSGLPSDRFSAERTGGSVSTLTIQRTQQEDSAVYLCASSLTPGTSNEQFFGPGTRLTVL.

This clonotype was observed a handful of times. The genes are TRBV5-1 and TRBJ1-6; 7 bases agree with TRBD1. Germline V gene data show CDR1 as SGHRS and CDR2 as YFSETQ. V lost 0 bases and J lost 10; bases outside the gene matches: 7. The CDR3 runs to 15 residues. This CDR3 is CASSLEQGKRSPLHF. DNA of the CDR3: TGCGCCAGCAGCTTGGAACAGGGGAAAAGATCACCCCTCCACTTT.

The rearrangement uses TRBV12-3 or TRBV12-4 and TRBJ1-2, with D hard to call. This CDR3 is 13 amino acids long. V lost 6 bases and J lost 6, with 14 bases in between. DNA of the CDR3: TGTGCCAGCAGACACGGAAGTGGCAATGGCTACACCTTC. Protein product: CASRHGSGNGYTF.

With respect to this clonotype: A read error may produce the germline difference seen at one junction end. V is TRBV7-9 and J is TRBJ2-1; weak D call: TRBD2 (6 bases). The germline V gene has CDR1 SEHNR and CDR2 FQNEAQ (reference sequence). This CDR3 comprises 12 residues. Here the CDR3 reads CASSIGGSGQSF. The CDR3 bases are TGTGCCAGCAGTATTGGGGGGTCCGGGCAGTCCTTC. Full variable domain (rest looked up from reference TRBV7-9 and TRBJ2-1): DTGVSQNPRHKITKRGQNVTFRCDPISEHNRLYWYRQTLGQGPEFLTYFQNEAQLEKSRLLSDRFSAERPKGSFSTLEIQRTEQGDSAMYLCASSIGGSGQSFGPGTRLTVL.

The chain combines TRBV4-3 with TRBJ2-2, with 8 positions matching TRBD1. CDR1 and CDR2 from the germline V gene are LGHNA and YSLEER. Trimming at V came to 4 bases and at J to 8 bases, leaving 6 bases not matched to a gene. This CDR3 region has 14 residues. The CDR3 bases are TGCGCCAGCAGCCCTAGGACAGGGACTGGGGAGCTGTTTTTT. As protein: CASSPRTGTGELFF.

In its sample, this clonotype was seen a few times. CDR3 region: CASSMRSSRPVLYF. The CDR3, as DNA: TGTGCCAGTAGTATGCGGAGCAGTCGGCCGGTCTTATATTTT. The chain is built from TRBV19 and TRBJ1-3; D gene unclear. CDR1 LNHDA and CDR2 SQIVND come from the germline V gene (reference sequence). This CDR3 is built from 14 residues. V gave up 3 bases and J gave up 14 bases, with 20 bases separating them.

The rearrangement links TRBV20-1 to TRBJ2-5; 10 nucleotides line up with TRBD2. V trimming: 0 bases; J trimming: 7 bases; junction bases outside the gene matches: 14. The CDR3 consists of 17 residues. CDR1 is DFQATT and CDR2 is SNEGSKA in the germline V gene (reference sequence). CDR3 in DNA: TGCAGTGCTAGAGATCTGGAGGTAGCGGGGGGTGCTGGGACCCAGTACTTC. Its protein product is CSARDLEVAGGAGTQYF.

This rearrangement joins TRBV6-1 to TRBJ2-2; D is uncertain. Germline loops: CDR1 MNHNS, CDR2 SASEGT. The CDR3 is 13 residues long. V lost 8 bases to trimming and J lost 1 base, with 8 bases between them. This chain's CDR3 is CASRFLNTGELFF. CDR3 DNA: TGTGCCAGCCGGTTCTTGAACACCGGGGAGCTGTTTTTT.

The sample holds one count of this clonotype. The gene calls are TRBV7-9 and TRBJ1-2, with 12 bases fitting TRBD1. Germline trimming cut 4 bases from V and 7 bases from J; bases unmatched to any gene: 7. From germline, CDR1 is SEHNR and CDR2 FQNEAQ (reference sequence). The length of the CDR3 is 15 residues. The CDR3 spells CASSYRDRGQGGYTF. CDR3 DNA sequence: TGTGCCAGCAGCTACCGGGACAGGGGGCAGGGTGGCTACACCTTC.

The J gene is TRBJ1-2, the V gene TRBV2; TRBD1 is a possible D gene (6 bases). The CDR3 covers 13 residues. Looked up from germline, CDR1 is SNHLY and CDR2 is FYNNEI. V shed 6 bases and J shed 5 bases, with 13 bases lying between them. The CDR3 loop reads CASSDRTGYGYTF. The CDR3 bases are TGTGCCAGCAGCGACAGGACGGGGTATGGCTACACCTTC.

In DNA, the CDR3 is TGCGCCAGCAGCCGGCTTTTTGGAGCGGGATCCCCTCCTGTCGAGCAGTACTTC. This gives the protein CASSRLFGAGSPPVEQYF. The chain is built from TRBV4-1 and TRBJ2-7; 7 bases are shared with TRBD2. There are 18 residues in the CDR3. Germline CDR1 and CDR2: MGHRA and YSYEKL. Trimming removed 4 bases from V and 6 bases from J; junction bases left unmatched: 21.

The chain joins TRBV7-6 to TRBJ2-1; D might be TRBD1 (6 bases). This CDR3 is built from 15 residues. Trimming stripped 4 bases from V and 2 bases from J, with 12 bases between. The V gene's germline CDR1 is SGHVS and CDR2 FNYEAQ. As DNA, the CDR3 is TGTGCCAGCAGCTCAGGACAGCGGACCTACAATGAGCAGTTCTTC. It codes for CASSSGQRTYNEQFF.

CDR3 DNA sequence: TGTGCCAGCACCTTCACCGGGTACAATGAGCAGTTCTTC. It translates to CASTFTGYNEQFF. The chain uses TRBV7-6 and TRBJ2-1; D unclear. The CDR3 runs to 13 residues. Per the germline V gene, CDR1 is SGHVS and CDR2 is FNYEAQ. The V end was cut by 7 bases, the J end by 4 bases, with 11 bases between.

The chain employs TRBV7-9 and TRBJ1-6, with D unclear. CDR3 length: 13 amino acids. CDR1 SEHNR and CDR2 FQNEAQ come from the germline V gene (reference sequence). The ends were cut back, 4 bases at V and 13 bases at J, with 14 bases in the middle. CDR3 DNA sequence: TGTGCCAGCAGCTCGTCTCAGTCCAGTCCCCTCCACTTT. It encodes CASSSSQSSPLHF.

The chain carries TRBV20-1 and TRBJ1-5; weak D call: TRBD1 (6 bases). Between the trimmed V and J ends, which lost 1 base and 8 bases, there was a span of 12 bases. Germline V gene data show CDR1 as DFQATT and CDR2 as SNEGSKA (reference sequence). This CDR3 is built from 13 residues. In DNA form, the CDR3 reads TGCAGTGCTAGAGGGACCGAGGGGGAGCCCCAGCATTTT. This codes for CSARGTEGEPQHF.

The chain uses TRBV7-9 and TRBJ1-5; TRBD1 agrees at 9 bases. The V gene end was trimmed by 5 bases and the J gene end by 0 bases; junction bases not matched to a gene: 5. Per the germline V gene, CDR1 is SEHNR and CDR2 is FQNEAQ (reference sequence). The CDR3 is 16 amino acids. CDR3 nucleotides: TGTGCCAGCAGCGACGGACAGGGGCTTAGCAATCAGCCCCAGCATTTT. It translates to CASSDGQGLSNQPQHF.